The present TCR beta chain was sequenced within a study of response to subunit inactivated influenza vaccine. TCRdb fed the RT-PCR reads into MiXCR, producing one record per CDR3 protein. The sample shows 530,000 or so distinct CDR3 sequences, 12% to 15% of them seen only once. Study findings and constraints: Authors suggested few new T cells are recruited by each seasonal influenza vaccination.

As concerns this clonotype: Its specificity is unknown.

The sequencing used PBMCs from blood, collected roughly 12 days after vaccination. This sequence originates from a man aged 45-65 years who received an inactivated influenza vaccine.

CDR3 DNA: TGTGCCAGCAGTTCCGGTATAGGGCGCTCTGGGGCCAACGTCCTGACTTTC. Protein: CASSSGIGRSGANVLTF. J is TRBJ2-6 and V is TRBV2; D remains ambiguous. Germline V gene lookup returns CDR1 SNHLY and CDR2 FYNNEI. V was trimmed by 5 bases and J by 0 bases, leaving 14 bases between them. The length of the CDR3 is 17 residues. The entire variable domain, with the rest obtained from reference TRBV2 and TRBJ2-6, is as follows: EPEVTQTPSHQVTQMGQEVILRCVPISNHLYFYWYRQILGQKVEFLVSFYNNEISEKSEIFDDQFSVERPDGSNFTLKIRSTKLEDSAMYFCASSSGIGRSGANVLTFGAGSRLTVL.